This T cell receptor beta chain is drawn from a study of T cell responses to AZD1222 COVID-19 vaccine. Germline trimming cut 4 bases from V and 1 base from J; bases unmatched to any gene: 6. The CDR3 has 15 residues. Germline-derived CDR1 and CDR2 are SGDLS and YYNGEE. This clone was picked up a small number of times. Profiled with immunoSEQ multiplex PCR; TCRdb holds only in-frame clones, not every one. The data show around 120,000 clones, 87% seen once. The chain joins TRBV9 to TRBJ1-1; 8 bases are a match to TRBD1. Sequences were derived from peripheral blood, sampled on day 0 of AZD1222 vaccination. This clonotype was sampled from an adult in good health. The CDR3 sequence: CASSRLGQGNTEAFF. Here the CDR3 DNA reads TGTGCCAGCAGCCGTCTAGGACAGGGGAACACTGAAGCTTTCTTT.